The rows below give T cell receptor beta chains drawn from one sample of a study of T cell responses to AZD1222 COVID-19 vaccine. The assay was immunoSEQ multiplex PCR, and TCRdb's table has in-frame clones only and misses some. The data show about 100,000 clones, over 85% seen once. This specimen was peripheral blood, taken on day 0 of MenACWY control vaccination. The receptors originated from an adult in good health. The CDR3 runs from the conserved cysteine through the conserved F or W. D genes are given only for firm matches. Clone size, where shown, is once, few, many, or a class for clones that have expanded.

>NA|NA|TRBV7-9|TRBJ2-7
TGTGCCAGCAGCTTAGAAAGCAGCTCCTACGAGCAGTACTTC
CASSLESSSYEQYF
>NA|NA|TRBV5-1|TRBJ1-1
TGCGCCAGCAGTCATGGACGGGGGCGAACTGAAGCTTTCTTT
CASSHGRGRTEAFF
>NA|NA|TRBV18|TRBJ1-1
TGTGCCAGCTCACCACCACCCCAAGAAAGGTCCGAAGCTTTCTTT
CASSPPPQERSEAFF
>NA|NA|TRBV20-1|TRBJ1-1
TGCAGTGTTGTTAGAGTTGAAGCTTTCTTT
CSVVRVEAFF
>TRBD1|NA|TRBV4-2|TRBJ1-1
TGTGCCAGCAGCCAAGTAGCAGGGGGCAACACTGAAGCTTTCTTT
CASSQVAGGNTEAFF
>NA|once|TRBV28|TRBJ1-5
TGTGCCAGCAGCCTAGTTGGCCGGGGTCAGCCCCAGCATTTT
CASSLVGRGQPQHF
>NA|NA|TRBV5-5|TRBJ2-2
TGTGCCAGCAGCCCCGGGCGGACAGACACCGGGGAGCTGTTTTTT
CASSPGRTDTGELFF
>NA|NA|TRBV5-1|TRBJ2-7
TGCGCCAGCAGCTTGAATCACAGGGATATTTCCTACGAGCAGTACTTC
CASSLNHRDISYEQYF
>NA|once|TRBV19|TRBJ2-1
TGTGCCAGTAGGCCGGACTTTTACAATGAGCAGTTCTTC
CASRPDFYNEQFF
>NA|NA|TRBV10-1|TRBJ1-6
TGCGCCAGCAGTGAGTCTTTCAATTCACCCCTCCACTTT
CASSESFNSPLHF
>NA|NA|TRBV6-5|TRBJ1-2
TGTGCCAGCAGTCGCCGACCGCGTGACTATGGCTACACCTTC
CASSRRPRDYGYTF
>NA|NA|TRBV11-2|TRBJ2-7
TGTGCCAGCAGCTCCCCCGTAGGGGGGATATACGAGCAGTACTTC
CASSSPVGGIYEQYF
>NA|NA|TRBV5-5|TRBJ1-2
TGTGCCAGCAGCTTGCTACAACACCTCGGGGGCTACACCTTC
CASSLLQHLGGYTF
>TRBD2|NA|TRBV6-1|TRBJ2-2
TGTGCCAGCAGTGAAGTGATAGCGGGGTACACCGGGGAGCTGTTTTTT
CASSEVIAGYTGELFF
>NA|NA|TRBV4-2|TRBJ1-4
TGTGCCAGCAGCCAAGAAGGGACTCTCGGTGAAAAACTGTTTTTT
CASSQEGTLGEKLFF
>NA|NA|TRBV28|TRBJ1-2
TGTGCCACTTATCTGTCGAATGGCTACACCTTC
CATYLSNGYTF
>NA|NA|TRBV6-2/TRBV6-3|TRBJ2-3
TGTGCCAGCAGTTACTCGCCAGTCACAGATACGCAGTATTTT
CASSYSPVTDTQYF
>TRBD2|NA|TRBV2|TRBJ2-5
TGTGCCAGCAGTGGGACTAGCGGAAACCCAGGGGCCCAGTACTTC
CASSGTSGNPGAQYF
>NA|NA|TRBV10-3|TRBJ1-1
TGTGCCATCAAGGCAGGGGACACTGAAGCTTTCTTT
CAIKAGDTEAFF
>TRBD2|NA|TRBV9|TRBJ2-1
TGTGCCAGCAGCCCAGCCGGGACTAGCGGGGGGGCGGGTGGACATGAGCAGTTCTTC
CASSPAGTSGGAGGHEQFF
>TRBD1|NA|TRBV28|TRBJ2-4
TGTGCCAGCAGTGACAGGGGCCGTGGAAACATTCAGTACTTC
CASSDRGRGNIQYF
>NA|NA|TRBV6-1|TRBJ1-2
TGTGCCAGCAGTGACAGGGGCGGAGGGCTTGGCTACACCTTC
CASSDRGGGLGYTF
>NA|NA|TRBV6-2/TRBV6-3|TRBJ2-7
TGTGCCAGCAGCTGGGGGGTCTCCTACGAGCAGTACTTC
CASSWGVSYEQYF
>NA|once|TRBV5-6|TRBJ1-2
TGTGCCAGCAGCTTGGCCTTACGAGGCTACACCTTC
CASSLALRGYTF
>TRBD1|NA|TRBV15|TRBJ2-7
TGTGCCACCAGCGGTGGCCATGGGCAGGGGGCCTACGAGCAGTACTTC
CATSGGHGQGAYEQYF
>NA|NA|TRBV18|TRBJ2-1
TGTGCCAGCTCCCCGAGCTCCTACAATGAGCAGTTCTTC
CASSPSSYNEQFF
>NA|once|TRBV4-3|TRBJ2-1
TGCGCCAGCAGCCAAGAGTTAAACAATGAGCAGTTCTTC
CASSQELNNEQFF
>NA|NA|TRBV3-1/TRBV3-2|TRBJ2-7
TGTGCCAGCAGCCTCACTAGTGGTCGGGACGAGCAGTACTTC
CASSLTSGRDEQYF
>NA|NA|TRBV5-1|TRBJ2-2
TGCGCCAGCACCACAGGAATGAACACCGGGGAGCTGTTTTTT
CASTTGMNTGELFF
>NA|NA|TRBV6-2/TRBV6-3|TRBJ1-5
TGTGCCAGCAGTTCCGGGACAACCAATCAGCCCCAGCATTTT
CASSSGTTNQPQHF
>TRBD1|NA|TRBV24-1|TRBJ2-7
TGTGCCACCCGAGGACAGGGTTTGGGGGAGCAGTACTTC
CATRGQGLGEQYF
>NA|NA|TRBV7-8|TRBJ1-3
TGTGCCAGCAGCTTAGGTGCAGGCCCCCTCTCTGGAAACACCATATATTTT
CASSLGAGPLSGNTIYF
>NA|NA|TRBV10-3|TRBJ1-1
TGTGCCATCAGTGACCCAAAGAACACTGAAGCTTTCTTT
CAISDPKNTEAFF
>NA|few|TRBV7-9|TRBJ1-5
TGTGCCAGCAGCTCATCTCGGCCGGGTAGCAATCAGCCCCAGCATTTT
CASSSSRPGSNQPQHF
>NA|NA|TRBV6-6|TRBJ1-1
TGTGCCAGCACCCTTAGAGGCGGGGTTACTGAAGCTTTCTTT
CASTLRGGVTEAFF
>NA|NA|TRBV5-6|TRBJ1-2
TGTGCCAGCAGCTTGGTCGACACGGGCTATGGCTACACCTTC
CASSLVDTGYGYTF
>TRBD1|NA|TRBV19|TRBJ1-1
TGTGCCAGTAGTAGGTTTGGGGAGACAGGGAAAACTGAAGCTTTCTTT
CASSRFGETGKTEAFF
>NA|NA|TRBV4-3|TRBJ1-2
TGCGCCAGCAGCCAGATACCCCTGACGGGAGATTATGGCTACACCTTC
CASSQIPLTGDYGYTF
>NA|NA|TRBV7-8|TRBJ1-3
TGTGCCAGCAGCTTAGTAACGGCGGGAAACACCATATATTTT
CASSLVTAGNTIYF
>NA|NA|TRBV6-2/TRBV6-3|TRBJ2-4
TGTGCCAGCAGTACCAGAAAGGGGATTCAGTACTTC
CASSTRKGIQYF
>TRBD1|NA|TRBV28|TRBJ1-2
TGTGCCAGCAGGAGCGGACAGGAGACCTATGGCTACACCTTC
CASRSGQETYGYTF
>NA|NA|TRBV5-6|TRBJ1-5
TGTGCCAGCAGCTTCGGGGGCGCCTTCCAGCCCCAGCATTTT
CASSFGGAFQPQHF
>NA|NA|TRBV9|TRBJ2-2
TGTGCCAGCAGCGCCAGCAACAGGGTAAACACCGGGGAGCTGTTTTTT
CASSASNRVNTGELFF
>NA|NA|TRBV20-1|TRBJ1-6
TGCAGTGCTAGTTTGGGGAGGTCCTATAATTCACCCCTCCACTTT
CSASLGRSYNSPLHF
>NA|NA|TRBV4-3|TRBJ1-6
TGCGCCAGCAGCCAAGGAACAGGGAAGACCTATAATTCACCCCTCCACTTT
CASSQGTGKTYNSPLHF